These 26 T cell receptor beta chains were all obtained from the same sample, sequenced in a study of T cell repertoires in cytomegalovirus infection (dated by TCRdb to about 2019). The reads were generated on an Illumina HiSeq 1500. TCRdb's own reprocessing of the public reads used fastp at Q25 and MiXCR and kept productive beta chains. Entries that share a CDR3 protein sequence are merged under the most common genes and DNA. This sample has roughly 250,000 distinct CDR3 sequences in its table, and around 12% of those were observed once. The ten top clones hold about 1.5% of the sample. Sequenced material: PBMCs. The receptors stem from a human donor in good health (CMV status not recorded). Some clones in this sample may be carry-over from other donors' samples.

This clonotype occurred a few times. The rearrangement uses TRBV28 and TRBJ2-7, with 7 bases lining up with TRBD1. The CDR3 contains 17 residues. J was trimmed by 4 bases and V by 2 bases; bases with no gene match: 14. Germline V gene data show CDR1 as MDHEN and CDR2 as SYDVKM. CDR3 DNA sequence: TGTGCCAGCAGTTTAGGGGCAGGGGGTCGACCTCTTTACGAGCAGTACTTC. It yields the protein CASSLGAGGRPLYEQYF. Based on the CDR3 plus reference TRBV28 and TRBJ2-7, the full variable domain is DVKVTQSSRYLVKRTGEKVFLECVQDMDHENMFWYRQDPGLGLRLIYFSYDVKMKEKGDIPEGYSVSREKKERFSLILESASTNQTSMYLCASSLGAGGRPLYEQYFGPGTRLTVT.

This clonotype has at least ten counts. V is TRBV7-6 and J is TRBJ1-4; 7 bases match TRBD1. Per germline, CDR1 SGHVS and CDR2 FNYEAQ. The CDR3 extends over 14 amino acids. Trimming removed 2 bases from V and 8 bases from J; junction bases left unmatched: 5. Here the CDR3 DNA reads TGTGCCAGCAGCTTAACAGGGGCCTGGGAAAAACTGTTTTTT. Protein sequence: CASSLTGAWEKLFF.

CDR3 sequence: CSARGGQGNYEQYF. CDR3 in DNA: TGCAGCGCCCGAGGGGGACAGGGTAACTACGAGCAGTACTTC. This chain uses TRBV29-1 with TRBJ2-7; 9 bases are a match to TRBD1. After removal of 7 bases from V and 3 bases from J, the junction contained 10 bases not matched to a gene. The CDR3 is 14 amino acids. The germline gives CDR1 SQVTM, CDR2 ANQGSEA.

The chain recombines TRBV29-1 with TRBJ2-7; 9 bases map to TRBD2. CDR3 length equals 13 residues. CDR1 and CDR2 (germline): SQVTM, ANQGSEA. V shed 7 bases and J 1 base; nucleotides not matched to a gene: 5. The DNA of the CDR3 is TGCAGCGCCATGACTAGCGGTTCCTACGAGCAGTACTTC. It codes for CSAMTSGSYEQYF.

The rearrangement uses TRBV19 and TRBJ2-5; possible D gene TRBD1, 6 bases. CDR3 length equals 13 residues. Trimming pared 4 bases from V and 2 bases from J, leaving 8 bases between. Germline values: CDR1 LNHDA, CDR2 SQIVND (reference sequence). CDR3 in amino acids: CASSTGQQETQYF. CDR3 in DNA: TGTGCCAGTAGTACAGGACAGCAAGAGACCCAGTACTTC.

The chain joins TRBV12-3 or TRBV12-4 to TRBJ1-5; D ambiguous. The CDR3 consists of 17 residues. The V gene lost 5 bases and the J gene lost 2 bases, with 19 bases spanning the gap. The CDR3 reads CASSPLHDGRGNQPQHF. The CDR3 coding sequence is TGTGCCAGCAGTCCCCTGCATGACGGGCGGGGCAATCAGCCCCAGCATTTT.

This clonotype was seen ten or more times. The chain links TRBV10-3 to TRBJ2-3; 8 bases agree with TRBD1. J lost 2 bases, V lost 4 bases, and 2 bases had no gene match. The germline V gene encodes CDR1 ENHRY and CDR2 SYGVKD. This CDR3 is 14 amino acids long. CDR3 sequence: CAISAGQDTDTQYF. The CDR3 region has the DNA TGTGCCATCAGTGCGGGACAGGACACAGATACGCAGTATTTT.

This clonotype was picked up a small number of times. This chain connects TRBV6-5 to TRBJ2-7; 9 nucleotides match TRBD1. The germline gives CDR1 MNHEY, CDR2 SVGAGI. V lost 8 bases to trimming and J lost 3 bases; unmatched junction nucleotides: 5. The CDR3 has 13 residues. The CDR3 spells CASGRQGVYEQYF. CDR3 nucleotide sequence: TGTGCCAGCGGGAGACAGGGGGTCTACGAGCAGTACTTC.

A few counts support this clonotype. The CDR3 DNA sequence: TGTGCCAGCAGCCAAGATCGTGACAGGGGGCTCGAGCAGTACTTC. This translates into CASSQDRDRGLEQYF. This chain links TRBV4-2 with TRBJ2-7; 10 bases agree with TRBD1. Looked up from germline, CDR1 is LGHNA and CDR2 is YNFKEQ. The CDR3 runs to 15 residues. V lost 0 bases, J lost 6 bases, and 5 bases stayed unmatched.

This clonotype was seen at least ten times. The gene calls are TRBV12-3 or TRBV12-4 and TRBJ2-4; D remains ambiguous. V was trimmed by 3 bases and J by 10 bases, leaving 13 bases between them. The CDR3 has 13 residues. The CDR3 here is CASSFALDGIQYF. CDR3 DNA sequence: TGTGCCAGCAGTTTCGCCCTAGACGGGATTCAGTACTTC.

V is TRBV29-1 and J is TRBJ2-5; TRBD1 aligns across 7 bases. CDR3 size: 13 residues. V was clipped by 7 bases and J by 2 bases; unmatched bases: 7. Germline CDR1 reads SQVTM; CDR2 reads ANQGSEA. The CDR3 DNA is TGCAGCGCTAGGCCAGGGGGACAAGAGACCCAGTACTTC. This translates into CSARPGGQETQYF.

This clonotype came up many times. V and J are TRBV7-3 and TRBJ2-3; a possible D gene is TRBD1 (5 bases). Trimming stripped 2 bases from V and 6 bases from J, with 9 bases between. The CDR3 spans 13 residues. Germline V gene lookup returns CDR1 SGHTA and CDR2 FQGTGA. The CDR3 nucleotides read TGTGCCAGCAGCTTATCAGGGATGGATACGCAGTATTTT. It specifies CASSLSGMDTQYF.

This clonotype has ten or more counts. A junction boundary mismatches the germline segment, possibly from a read error. The chain is built from TRBV7-2 and TRBJ2-3; 12 nucleotides align to TRBD2. Germline CDR1 and CDR2: SGHTA and FQGNSA. This CDR3 has 18 amino acids. The CDR3 region has the DNA TGTGCCAGCAGCTCGCTAGCGGGGGGGACGTCCCACACAAATACGCAGTATTTT. Encoded protein: CASSSLAGGTSHTNTQYF.

This clonotype was counted at least ten times. The J gene is TRBJ1-5, the V gene TRBV7-2; D is perhaps TRBD1 (6 bases). Trimming stripped 6 bases from V and 8 bases from J, with 20 bases between. This CDR3 is 15 amino acids long. Germline lookup yields CDR1 SGHTA and CDR2 FQGNSA. CDR3: CASSPLGAGVEPQHF. The CDR3, as DNA: TGTGCCAGCAGTCCATTGGGGGCAGGCGTTGAGCCCCAGCATTTT.

There are many counts of this clonotype. The chain couples TRBV7-2 to TRBJ2-2; 13 bases are shared with TRBD2. Germline assignment: CDR1 SGHTA and CDR2 FQGNSA. Germline trimming cut 4 bases from V and 0 bases from J; bases unmatched to any gene: 2. The CDR3 contains 17 residues. The CDR3 is CASSSGLAGSNTGELFF. In DNA form, the CDR3 reads TGTGCCAGCAGCTCGGGACTAGCGGGGTCGAACACCGGGGAGCTGTTTTTT. Using reference TRBV7-2 and TRBJ2-2 for the parts outside the CDR3, the full variable domain is GAGVSQSPSNKVTEKGKDVELRCDPISGHTALYWYRQSLGQGLEFLIYFQGNSAPDKSGLPSDRFSAERTGGSVSTLTIQRTQQEDSAVYLCASSSGLAGSNTGELFFGEGSRLTVL.

This clonotype was seen many times. The V and J genes are TRBV7-3 and TRBJ2-2, with D uncertain. Germline V gives CDR1 SGHTA, CDR2 FQGTGA. This CDR3 region has 15 residues. Deletions cut 2 bases from V and 1 base from J, with 8 bases between. CDR3 DNA: TGTGCCAGCAGCTTAGGGCTTTTGAACACCGGGGAGCTGTTTTTT. Translation: CASSLGLLNTGELFF.

The chain combines TRBV4-3 with TRBJ1-1, with 9 positions matching TRBD1. This CDR3 contains 14 residues. V lost 4 bases and J lost 4; bases outside the gene matches: 4. Germline V CDR1 and CDR2: LGHNA, YSLEER. The CDR3 DNA reads TGCGCCAGCAGCCGTGGACAGGGGACCACTGAAGCTTTCTTT. Translated: CASSRGQGTTEAFF.

V is TRBV29-1 and J is TRBJ2-5; 11 bases align to TRBD2. Germline loops: CDR1 SQVTM, CDR2 ANQGSEA. This CDR3 has 14 amino acids. V was pared by 8 bases and J by 2 bases, with 7 bases of the junction left unmatched. The CDR3 DNA reads TGCAGCACGATGGGACTAGCGGTACAAGAGACCCAGTACTTC. The encoded protein is CSTMGLAVQETQYF.

On this clonotype itself: The CDR3 does not close with the conserved phenylalanine or tryptophan, likely indicating a read error. The J gene is TRBJ1-1, the V gene TRBV28, with 8 bases identical to TRBD1. Trimming cost V 6 bases and J 4 bases; bases outside gene matches: 16. Germline CDR1 and CDR2: MDHEN and SYDVKM. This CDR3 is built from 17 residues. CDR3 region: CASSITGGSGRATEAFL. CDR3 coding DNA: TGTGCCAGCAGCATAACAGGGGGATCGGGTCGGGCCACTGAAGCTTTCTTG.

This clonotype showed up just a few times. The chain is built from TRBV4-3 and TRBJ1-5, with no clear D. The ends were cut back, 0 bases at V and 0 bases at J, with 12 bases in the middle. Per germline, CDR1 LGHNA and CDR2 YSLEER. The CDR3 has 17 amino acids. DNA of the CDR3: TGCGCCAGCAGCCAAGAGATAACACCATATAGCAATCAGCCCCAGCATTTT. Its protein product is CASSQEITPYSNQPQHF.

The genes are TRBV27 and TRBJ2-5; 7 nucleotides match TRBD1. Per the germline V gene, CDR1 is MNHEY and CDR2 is SMNVEV (reference sequence). V trimming: 2 bases; J trimming: 5 bases; junction bases outside the gene matches: 8. This CDR3 is 15 amino acids long. The DNA for the CDR3 is TGTGCCAGCAGTTTAGGCAGGGGGTTAGGGGAGACCCAGTACTTC. Translated: CASSLGRGLGETQYF.

This clonotype was detected many times. V is TRBV7-6 and J is TRBJ2-1; 9 bases align to TRBD2. The ends lost 4 bases at V and 4 bases at J; junction bases unmatched: 2. There are 14 residues in the CDR3. Germline assignment: CDR1 SGHVS and CDR2 FNYEAQ. The CDR3 spells CASSSAGGYNEQFF. The CDR3 nucleotides read TGTGCCAGCAGCTCGGCGGGGGGGTACAATGAGCAGTTCTTC.

This clonotype was found a few times. The chain recombines TRBV5-5 with TRBJ1-5; D not resolved. Per the germline V gene, CDR1 is SGHKS and CDR2 is YYEKEE (reference sequence). With 1 base removed from V and 2 bases from J, the gap between germline ends came to 4 bases. This CDR3 region has 13 residues. CDR3 in DNA: TGTGCCAGCAGCTTGAGGGGCAATCAGCCCCAGCATTTT. Protein: CASSLRGNQPQHF.

To note about this clonotype: A much larger clonotype is one base distant, so this may be a read error. The chain links TRBV6-6 to TRBJ1-5; D is ambiguous. Trimming stripped 8 bases from V and 1 base from J, with 9 bases between. CDR3 length: 13 amino acids. In germline, CDR1 is MNHNY, CDR2 SVGAGI (reference sequence). In DNA, the CDR3 is TGTGCCAGCGACACTTCAAGCAATCAGCCCCAGCATTTT. Protein product: CASDTSSNQPQHF.

This clonotype was seen many times. V and J are TRBV7-8 and TRBJ2-7; 8 nucleotides match TRBD2. V shed 5 bases, J shed 3 bases, and the junction held 12 bases outside the gene matches. Germline lookup yields CDR1 SGHVS and CDR2 FQNEAQ. This CDR3 comprises 16 residues. CDR3 residues: CASSPSRGGRIYEQYF. DNA of the CDR3: TGTGCCAGCAGCCCGTCTCGGGGGGGGAGAATCTACGAGCAGTACTTC.

This clonotype came up many times. The V gene is TRBV28, the J gene TRBJ1-5; the match to TRBD1 covers 7 bases. The V segment lost 6 bases and the J segment 11 bases; nucleotides outside the gene matches: 7. Germline V gene sequence: CDR1 MDHEN, CDR2 SYDVKM. The CDR3 is 12 amino acids. The CDR3 protein is CASSTPQGSQHF. Here the CDR3 DNA reads TGTGCCAGCAGCACCCCACAGGGGTCCCAGCATTTT.